The sequence of this T cell receptor beta chain was determined in a study of blood T cell repertoires in COVID-19. Looking at the study overall: PBMCs, B-cell-depleted T cells, or T cells were the source of the cDNA or gDNA that made up the material.

Per the study methods: For nucleated cells, counts were estimated from reference gene primer amplification. Some clones are missing from TCRdb's copy, which holds only in-frame ones; the method was immunoSEQ multiplex PCR. The DNA gave D and trimming, while V, J and clone size come from that table. Of about 530,000 clones listed, 85% to 90% are singletons. One Seattle source followed patients from active infection through their disease course. The CDR3 sequence is 14 residues long. Germline CDR1 MGHRA, CDR2 YSYEKL. Trimming shortened V by 0 bases and J by 8 bases, and 13 bases separated the two germline ends.

The sequencing input was peripheral blood. The sequence came from a woman between 50 and 59 years old with COVID-19, enrolled during active disease. V usage is TRBV4-1 and J usage is TRBJ1-1; weak D call: TRBD1 (6 bases). The CDR3, as DNA: TGCGCCAGCAGCCAAGAACACAGGGTGGGGGAAGCTTTCTTT. Translating it yields CASSQEHRVGEAFF.